The clone carrying this T cell receptor (beta chain) was observed at least ten times. These data are taken from a study of Graves' ophthalmopathy and Graves' hyperthyroidism. V was clipped by 4 bases and J by 6 bases, with 7 bases between them. Germline CDR1 reads SEHNR; CDR2 reads FQNEAQ (reference sequence). The CDR3 sequence is 12 residues long. Amplified TCR beta CDR3 regions were obtained using RNA transcripts as template. First-round RT-PCR used HTBI primers; second-round multiplex PCR followed. TCRdb re-called the multiplex PCR reads with MiXCR, one entry per CDR3 protein. The sample has roughly 1.1 million distinct CDR3 sequences; roughly two fifths are singletons.

Sequences were obtained from peripheral blood or thyroid tissue (not recorded which). The clonotype comes from an adult man with Graves' hyperthyroidism. The chain is built from TRBV7-9 and TRBJ1-5; no firm D call. CDR3 DNA: TGTGCCAGCAGCTCTTCCGGTCAGCCCCAGCATTTT. Protein product: CASSSSGQPQHF.